This T cell receptor beta chain was retrieved from a study of cytotoxic CD8 clonotypes in ibrutinib-treated CLL. Study overall: Once patients had received a median about eleven months of treatment, range 6 to 36, response samples were obtained.

Data came from immunoSEQ multiplex PCR; TCRdb stores just in-frame clones and leaves some out. The table has over 120,000 clones, over 60% seen once. This CDR3 spans 18 amino acids. CDR1 and CDR2 (germline): MGHDK, SYGVNS. V shed 2 bases and J shed 3 bases, with 23 bases lying between them. Sequences were derived from PBMCs, sampled after 12 months of ibrutinib treatment. This TCR came from a human donor with chronic lymphocytic leukemia. The rearrangement uses TRBV25-1 and TRBJ2-7; D is uncertain. The CDR3 nucleotides read TGTGCCAGCAGTGAAGGGTTTTTTGAGACCGCTGCCGGCTACGAGCAGTACTTC. Its protein product is CASSEGFFETAAGYEQYF.